This T cell receptor (beta chain) was found in a study of T cells in Graves' hyperthyroidism and ophthalmopathy. Study details: Peripheral blood was drawn at first diagnosis, prior to all treatment. Study-wide results and caveats: The blood repertoire included most of the expanded thyroid clonotypes above 0.001.

This clonotype was observed at least ten times. What it binds is unknown. Amplification of TCR beta CDR3 regions was performed using RNA transcripts as template. The HTBI primer set was used in a first-round RT-PCR of the TCR CDR3. A single record per CDR3 protein comes from TCRdb applying MiXCR to the multiplex PCR reads. In the table there are approximately 380,000 distinct CDR3 sequences, around 15% of which are singletons. The sequenced material came from blood. The TCR originated in a man aged 50 or older with Graves' ophthalmopathy.

CDR3 region: CASGLTPEGEQFF. The DNA for the CDR3 is TGTGCTAGTGGTTTGACCCCAGAGGGTGAGCAGTTCTTC. The rearrangement uses TRBV12-5 and TRBJ2-1; tentative D call: TRBD2 (5 bases). There are 13 residues in the CDR3. V lost 2 bases, J lost 9 bases, and 11 bases lay in between. Looked up from germline, CDR1 is LGHNT and CDR2 is FRNRAP.